This note documents a single TCR beta chain sequence. The assay was immunoSEQ multiplex PCR, and TCRdb's table has in-frame clones only and misses some. The data contain 90,000 to 95,000 clones, approximately 86% of them singletons. This entry belongs to a study of control samples from healthy donors and cancer patients. Sequencing input: blood. The receptor's source is a man between 25 and 39 years old in good health.

The CDR3 DNA reads as TGTGCCAGCTCACCACGGTACGCTAGCGGGCACGATACGCAGTATTTT. Its protein is CASSPRYASGHDTQYF. The rearrangement uses TRBV18 and TRBJ2-3, with TRBD2 matching over 8 bases. With 1 base clipped from V and 6 bases from J, the junction kept 9 bases outside the gene matches. The CDR3 spans 16 residues. Germline CDR1 and CDR2: KGHSH and LQKENI. The complete variable domain, with remaining parts taken from reference TRBV18 and TRBJ2-3, reads NAGVMQNPRHLVRRRGQEARLRCSPMKGHSHVYWYRQLPEEGLKFMVYLQKENIIDESGMPKERFSAEFPKEGPSILRIQQVVRGDSAAYFCASSPRYASGHDTQYFGPGTRLTVL.